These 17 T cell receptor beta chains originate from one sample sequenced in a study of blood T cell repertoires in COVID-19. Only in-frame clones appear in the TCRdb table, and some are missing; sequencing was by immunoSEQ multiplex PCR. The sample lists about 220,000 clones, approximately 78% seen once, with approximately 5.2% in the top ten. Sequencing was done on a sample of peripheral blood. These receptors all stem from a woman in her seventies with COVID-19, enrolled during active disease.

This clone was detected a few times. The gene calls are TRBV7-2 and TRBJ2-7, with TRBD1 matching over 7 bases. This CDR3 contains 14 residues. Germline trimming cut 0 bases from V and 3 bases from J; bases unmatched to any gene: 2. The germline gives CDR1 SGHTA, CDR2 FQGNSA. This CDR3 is CASSLAGQLYEQYF. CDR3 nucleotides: TGTGCCAGCAGCTTAGCGGGACAGCTCTACGAGCAGTACTTC.

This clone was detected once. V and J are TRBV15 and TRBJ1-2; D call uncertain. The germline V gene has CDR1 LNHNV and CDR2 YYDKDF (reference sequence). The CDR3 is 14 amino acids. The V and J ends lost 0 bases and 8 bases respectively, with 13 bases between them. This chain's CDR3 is CATSRDRGREGYTF. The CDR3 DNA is TGTGCCACCAGCAGAGATCGAGGGAGGGAGGGCTACACCTTC.

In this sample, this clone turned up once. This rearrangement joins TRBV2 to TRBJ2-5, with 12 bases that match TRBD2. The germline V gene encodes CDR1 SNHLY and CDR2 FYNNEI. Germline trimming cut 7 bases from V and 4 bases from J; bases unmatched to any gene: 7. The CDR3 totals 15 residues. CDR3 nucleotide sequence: TGTGCCAGCAACCGACTAGCGGGAGTTTTAGAGACCCAGTACTTC. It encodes CASNRLAGVLETQYF.

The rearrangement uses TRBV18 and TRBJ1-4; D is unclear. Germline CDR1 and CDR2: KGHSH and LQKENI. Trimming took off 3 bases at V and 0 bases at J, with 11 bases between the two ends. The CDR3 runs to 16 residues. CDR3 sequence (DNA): TGTGCCAGCTCACCGCCGGAGGCGGCAACTAATGAAAAACTGTTTTTT. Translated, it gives CASSPPEAATNEKLFF.

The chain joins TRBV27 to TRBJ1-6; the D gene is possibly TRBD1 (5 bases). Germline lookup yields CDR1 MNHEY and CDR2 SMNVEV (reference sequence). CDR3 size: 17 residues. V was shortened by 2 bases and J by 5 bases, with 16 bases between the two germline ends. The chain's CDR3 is CASSLKKGRVDNSPLHF. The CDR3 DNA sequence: TGTGCCAGCAGTTTAAAGAAGGGCAGGGTAGATAATTCACCCCTCCACTTT.

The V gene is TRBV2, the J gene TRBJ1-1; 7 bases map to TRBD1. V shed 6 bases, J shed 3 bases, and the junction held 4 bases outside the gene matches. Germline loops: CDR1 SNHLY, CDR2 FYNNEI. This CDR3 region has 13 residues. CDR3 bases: TGTGCCAGCAGAGACAGGGTTTACACTGAAGCTTTCTTT. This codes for CASRDRVYTEAFF.

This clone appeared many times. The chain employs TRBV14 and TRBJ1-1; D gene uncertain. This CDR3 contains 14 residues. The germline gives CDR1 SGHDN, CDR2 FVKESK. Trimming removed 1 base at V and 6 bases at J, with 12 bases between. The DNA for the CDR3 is TGTGCCAGCAGCCAAGGATTCCGGTTGTCTGAAGCTTTCTTT. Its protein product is CASSQGFRLSEAFF.

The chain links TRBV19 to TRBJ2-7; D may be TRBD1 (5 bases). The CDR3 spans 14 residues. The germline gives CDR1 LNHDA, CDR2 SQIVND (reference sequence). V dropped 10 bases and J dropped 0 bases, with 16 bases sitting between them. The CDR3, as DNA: TGTGCCAACGTCTCTAGGGGCGGCTCCTACGAGCAGTACTTC. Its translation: CANVSRGGSYEQYF.

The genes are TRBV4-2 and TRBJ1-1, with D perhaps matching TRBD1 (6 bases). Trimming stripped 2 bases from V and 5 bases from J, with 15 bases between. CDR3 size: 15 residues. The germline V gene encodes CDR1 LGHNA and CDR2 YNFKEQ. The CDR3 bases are TGTGCCAGCAGCCAATTCGGGGAGGGGGGTACTGAAGCTTTCTTT. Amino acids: CASSQFGEGGTEAFF.

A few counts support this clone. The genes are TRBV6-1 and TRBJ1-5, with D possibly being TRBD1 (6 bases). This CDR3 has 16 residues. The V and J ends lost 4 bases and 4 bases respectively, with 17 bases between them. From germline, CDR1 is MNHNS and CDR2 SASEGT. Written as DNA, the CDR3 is TGTGCCAGCAGTGCTGGGAAGGACAGTTCGAATCAGCCCCAGCATTTT. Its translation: CASSAGKDSSNQPQHF.

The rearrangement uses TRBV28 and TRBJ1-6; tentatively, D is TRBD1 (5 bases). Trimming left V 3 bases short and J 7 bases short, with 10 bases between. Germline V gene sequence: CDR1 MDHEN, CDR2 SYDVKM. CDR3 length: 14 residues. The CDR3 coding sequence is TGTGCCAGCAGTTTTCGAGACAGAAATTCACCCCTCCACTTT. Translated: CASSFRDRNSPLHF.

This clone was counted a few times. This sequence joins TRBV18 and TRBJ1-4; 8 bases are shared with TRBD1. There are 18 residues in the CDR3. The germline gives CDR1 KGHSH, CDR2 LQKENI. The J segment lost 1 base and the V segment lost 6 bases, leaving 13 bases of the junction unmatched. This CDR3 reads CASSDRGALRGTNEKLFF. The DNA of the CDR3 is TGTGCCAGCTCCGACAGGGGTGCCTTGAGAGGAACTAATGAAAAACTGTTTTTT. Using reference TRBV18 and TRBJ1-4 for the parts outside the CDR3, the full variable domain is NAGVMQNPRHLVRRRGQEARLRCSPMKGHSHVYWYRQLPEEGLKFMVYLQKENIIDESGMPKERFSAEFPKEGPSILRIQQVVRGDSAAYFCASSDRGALRGTNEKLFFGSGTQLSVL.

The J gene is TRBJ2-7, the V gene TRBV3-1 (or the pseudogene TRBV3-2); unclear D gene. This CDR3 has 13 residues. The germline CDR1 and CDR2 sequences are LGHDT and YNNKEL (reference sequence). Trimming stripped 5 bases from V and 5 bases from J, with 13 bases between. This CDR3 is CASSCGGRHEQYF. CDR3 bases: TGTGCCAGCAGCTGCGGCGGTCGTCACGAGCAGTACTTC.

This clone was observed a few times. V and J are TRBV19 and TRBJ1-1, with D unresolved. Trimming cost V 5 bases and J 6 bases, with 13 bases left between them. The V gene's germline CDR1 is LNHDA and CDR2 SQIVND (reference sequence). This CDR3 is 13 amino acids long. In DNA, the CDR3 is TGTGCCAGTAGTCGGCGGTCCGGAGCTGAAGCTTTCTTT. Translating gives CASSRRSGAEAFF.

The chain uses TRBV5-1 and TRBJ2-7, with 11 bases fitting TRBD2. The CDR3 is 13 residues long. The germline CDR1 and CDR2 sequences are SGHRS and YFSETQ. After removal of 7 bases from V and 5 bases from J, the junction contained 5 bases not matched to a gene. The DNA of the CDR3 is TGCGCCAGCGGACTAGCGGGTAAGGACGAGCAGTACTTC. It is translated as CASGLAGKDEQYF.

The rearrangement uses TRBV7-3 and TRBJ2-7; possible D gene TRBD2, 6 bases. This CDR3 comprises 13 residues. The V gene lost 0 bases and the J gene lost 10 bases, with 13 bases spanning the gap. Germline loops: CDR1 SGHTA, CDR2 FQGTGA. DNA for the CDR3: TGTGCCAGCAGCTTAACGTATGACGGGAGTCAGTACTTC. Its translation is CASSLTYDGSQYF.

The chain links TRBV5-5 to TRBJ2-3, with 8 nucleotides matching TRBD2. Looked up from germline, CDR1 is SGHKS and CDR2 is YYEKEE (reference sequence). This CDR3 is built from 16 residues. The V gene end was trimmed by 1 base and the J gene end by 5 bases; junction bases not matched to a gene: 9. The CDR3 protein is CASSLNPGGPVDTQYF. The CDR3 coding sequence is TGTGCCAGCAGCTTGAATCCGGGAGGGCCGGTAGATACGCAGTATTTT.